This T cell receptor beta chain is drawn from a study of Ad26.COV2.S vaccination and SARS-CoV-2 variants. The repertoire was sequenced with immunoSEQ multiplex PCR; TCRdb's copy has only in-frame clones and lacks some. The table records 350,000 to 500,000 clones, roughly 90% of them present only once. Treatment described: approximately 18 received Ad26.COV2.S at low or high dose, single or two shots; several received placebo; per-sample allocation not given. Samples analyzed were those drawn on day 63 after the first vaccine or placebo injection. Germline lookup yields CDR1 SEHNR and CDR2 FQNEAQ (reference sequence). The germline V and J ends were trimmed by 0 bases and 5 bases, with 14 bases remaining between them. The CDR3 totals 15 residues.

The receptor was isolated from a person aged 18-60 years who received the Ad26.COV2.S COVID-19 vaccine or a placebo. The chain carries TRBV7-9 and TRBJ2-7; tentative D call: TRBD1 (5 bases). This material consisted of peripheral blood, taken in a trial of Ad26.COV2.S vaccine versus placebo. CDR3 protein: CASSLAGARVHEQYF. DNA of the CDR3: TGTGCCAGCAGCTTAGCAGGGGCCCGGGTCCACGAGCAGTACTTC.